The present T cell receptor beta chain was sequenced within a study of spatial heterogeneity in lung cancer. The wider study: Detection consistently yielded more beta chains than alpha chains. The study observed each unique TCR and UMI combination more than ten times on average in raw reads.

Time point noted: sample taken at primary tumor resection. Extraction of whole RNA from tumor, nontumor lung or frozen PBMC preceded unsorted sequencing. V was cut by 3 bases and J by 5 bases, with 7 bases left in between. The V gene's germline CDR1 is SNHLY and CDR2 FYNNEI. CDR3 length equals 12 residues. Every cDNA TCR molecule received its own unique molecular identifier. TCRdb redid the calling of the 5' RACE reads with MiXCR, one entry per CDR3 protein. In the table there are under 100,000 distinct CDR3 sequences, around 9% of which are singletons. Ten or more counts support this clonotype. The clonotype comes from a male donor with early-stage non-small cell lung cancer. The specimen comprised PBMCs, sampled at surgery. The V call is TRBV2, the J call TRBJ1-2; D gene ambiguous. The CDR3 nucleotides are TGTGCCAGCAGTGAGCAGAGATATGGCTACACCTTC. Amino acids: CASSEQRYGYTF.